Shown below are 17 T cell receptor beta chains from a single sample sequenced in a study of identical twins. MiXCR was run by TCRdb on the 5' RACE reads, yielding one entry per CDR3 protein. The sample shows roughly 700,000 distinct CDR3 sequences, roughly 8% of them seen only once. These data also featured in a second study, about yellow fever vaccine responses in identical twins.

Sequenced input: PBMCs. The receptors were sampled from a woman younger than 35 in good health.

This clonotype has a handful of counts. The chain recombines TRBV2 with TRBJ2-1; 8 bases match TRBD1. Per the germline V gene, CDR1 is SNHLY and CDR2 is FYNNEI. The length of the CDR3 is 15 residues. The trim removed 10 bases at V and 6 bases at J, leaving 14 bases unmatched. Here the CDR3 DNA reads TGTGCCACCAGATCCGGGACAGGCCAAATCAATGAGCAGTTCTTC. The encoded protein is CATRSGTGQINEQFF.

This clonotype was counted only a few times. The V gene is TRBV3-1, the J gene TRBJ2-2; D call uncertain. This CDR3 spans 13 amino acids. Trimming pared 5 bases from V and 5 bases from J, leaving 9 bases between. Germline V gives CDR1 LGHDT, CDR2 YNNKEL (reference sequence). CDR3 sequence reads: CASSGESTGELFF. The CDR3 DNA reads TGTGCCAGCAGCGGAGAAAGTACCGGGGAGCTGTTTTTT. Drawing the rest from reference TRBV3-1 and TRBJ2-2, the complete variable domain is DTAVSQTPKYLVTQMGNDKSIKCEQNLGHDTMYWYKQDSKKFLKIMFSYNNKELIINETVPNRFSPKSPDKAHLNLHINSLELGDSAVYFCASSGESTGELFFGEGSRLTVL.

The chain joins TRBV4-3 to TRBJ2-3, with TRBD2 identical over 7 bases. Germline V gene sequence: CDR1 LGHNA, CDR2 YSLEER. The CDR3 is 18 amino acids. Germline trimming cut 1 base from V and 5 bases from J; bases unmatched to any gene: 15. The CDR3 is CASSQGVGGGNWRDTQYF. The CDR3 bases are TGCGCCAGCAGCCAAGGAGTTGGGGGAGGGAACTGGAGAGATACGCAGTATTTT.

This clonotype was seen only a few times. This chain connects TRBV28 to TRBJ2-1; 10 positions agree with TRBD2. V dropped 8 bases and J dropped 4; count of bases not matched to a gene: 5. Germline lookup yields CDR1 MDHEN and CDR2 SYDVKM. This CDR3 region has 14 residues. The CDR3 here is CASVAGGTYNEQFF. DNA for the CDR3: TGTGCCAGCGTAGCGGGGGGCACGTACAATGAGCAGTTCTTC.

There are a few counts of this clonotype. The chain employs TRBV7-8 and TRBJ2-7; either TRBD1 or TRBD2 may supply D (6 bases each). Trimming removed 5 bases at V and 5 bases at J, with 19 bases between. This CDR3 has 15 amino acids. CDR1 and CDR2 from the germline V gene are SGHVS and FQNEAQ. CDR3 DNA: TGTGCCAGCAGCCCTGCGGGAACAGGGAGCAACGAGCAGTACTTC. Translated: CASSPAGTGSNEQYF. Complete variable domain (other parts from reference TRBV7-8 and TRBJ2-7): GAGVSQSPRYKVAKRGQDVALRCDPISGHVSLFWYQQALGQGPEFLTYFQNEAQLDKSGLPSDRFFAERPEGSVSTLKIQRTQQEDSAVYLCASSPAGTGSNEQYFGPGTRLTVT.

At least ten counts were recorded for this clonotype. V usage is TRBV6-5 and J usage is TRBJ2-1, with D maybe TRBD1 (6 bases). There are 17 residues in the CDR3. Looked up from germline, CDR1 is MNHEY and CDR2 is SVGAGI. The V and J ends lost 8 bases and 5 bases respectively, with 25 bases between them. The CDR3 nucleotides read TGTGCCAGCCGTTTACATGGTCAGGGGACCCTTAACAATGAGCAGTTCTTC. Encoded protein: CASRLHGQGTLNNEQFF.

In DNA, the CDR3 is TGTGCCAGTAGTATGACTAGCGACATCACCCATGAGCAGTTCTTC. The encoded protein is CASSMTSDITHEQFF. This rearrangement joins TRBV19 to TRBJ2-1; TRBD2 aligns across 8 bases. Trimming took 3 bases from V and 8 from J; bases not matched to a gene: 9. Germline V gene lookup returns CDR1 LNHDA and CDR2 SQIVND (reference sequence). The CDR3 has 15 amino acids.

The sample holds a few counts of this clonotype. The chain couples TRBV21-1 to TRBJ1-1; no DNA check was done on the table's D call, TRBD1. TRBV21-1 is tagged as a pseudogene. The CDR3 contains 14 residues. This chain's CDR3 is CASSRRGGGRGAFF. CDR3 DNA: TGTGCCAGCAGCAGGCGTGGAGGGGGCCGTGGAGCTTTCTTT.

This clonotype was found a few times. This chain connects TRBV6-1 to TRBJ2-5, with TRBD2 matching over 7 bases. Per the germline V gene, CDR1 is MNHNS and CDR2 is SASEGT. With V trimmed by 7 bases and J by 1 base, 12 bases remained unmatched. There are 16 residues in the CDR3. For the CDR3, the DNA is TGTGCCAGCATCTCTAAAGCGGGGTCTACCCAAGAGACCCAGTACTTC. Translating gives CASISKAGSTQETQYF.

This clonotype has a count of ten or more. The gene calls are TRBV5-1 and TRBJ2-7; D ambiguous. CDR1 and CDR2 from the germline V gene are SGHRS and YFSETQ. This CDR3 contains 15 residues. V was cut by 5 bases and J by 3 bases, with 18 bases left in between. DNA of the CDR3: TGCGCCAGCAGTCTCGGGCTTTGGAAGAGCTACGAGCAGTACTTC. As protein: CASSLGLWKSYEQYF.

This clonotype was seen only a few times. This chain joins TRBV20-1 and TRBJ2-1; TRBD2 matches 14 bases. CDR1 DFQATT and CDR2 SNEGSKA come from the germline V gene (reference sequence). The CDR3 spans 15 residues. Here the CDR3 DNA reads TGCAGCCCTAGTAAACGACTAGCGGGGGGGTCTGAGCAGTTCTTC. Its protein is CSPSKRLAGGSEQFF.

This clonotype was seen more than once but under ten times. The rearrangement joins TRBV12-3 or TRBV12-4 to TRBJ1-2, with 7 positions matching TRBD1. V shed 6 bases, J shed 5 bases, and the junction held 18 bases outside the gene matches. The CDR3 sequence is 17 residues long. The CDR3 coding sequence is TGTGCCAGCAGCCCGTCTCTGGGACAGACAGGGAGGTATGGCTACACCTTC. Protein sequence: CASSPSLGQTGRYGYTF.

This clonotype was counted only a few times. CDR3 nucleotides: TGTGCCAGCAGCTCTACCGCGGGGGGGCACGGCGGGGAGCTGTTTTTT. This encodes CASSSTAGGHGGELFF. The chain combines TRBV7-3 with TRBJ2-2; 9 bases map to TRBD2. With 4 bases clipped from V and 7 bases from J, the junction kept 10 bases outside the gene matches. Germline V lookup: CDR1 SGHTA, CDR2 FQGTGA. The CDR3 has 16 amino acids.

This clonotype was recorded a few times. The chain combines TRBV20-1 with TRBJ2-7; D unresolved. Germline values: CDR1 DFQATT, CDR2 SNEGSKA (reference sequence). Trimming removed 3 bases at V and 5 bases at J, with 14 bases between. The CDR3 is 13 residues long. The CDR3 loop is CSARAVANHEQYF. As DNA, the CDR3 is TGCAGTGCTAGGGCGGTAGCTAACCACGAGCAGTACTTC.

This clonotype came up a few times. The chain recombines TRBV11-2 with TRBJ2-4, with 10 bases aligning to TRBD2. The germline CDR1 and CDR2 sequences are SGHAT and FQNNGV. V dropped 5 bases and J dropped 0; count of bases not matched to a gene: 10. The CDR3 contains 18 residues. The CDR3: CASSTRTSGLLAKNIQYF. CDR3 coding DNA: TGTGCCAGCAGCACCCGGACTAGCGGCCTCTTAGCCAAAAACATTCAGTACTTC.

This clonotype was recorded a few times. The chain uses TRBV15 and TRBJ1-5, with a weak D call TRBD1 (5 bases). V was cut by 3 bases and J by 9 bases, with 27 bases left in between. CDR1 and CDR2 from the germline V gene are LNHNV and YYDKDF (reference sequence). CDR3 length: 18 residues. The CDR3 region has the DNA TGTGCCACCAGCAGGGGAATGGGGACGACGGTTCAGGATGGGCCCCAGCATTTT. Translating it yields CATSRGMGTTVQDGPQHF.

Notes on this clonotype: This may arise from a read error, as a much more abundant clone is one base away. Lacking the conserved final phenylalanine or tryptophan, this CDR3 likely reflects a read error. V and J are TRBV28 and TRBJ2-2, with 9 nucleotides matching TRBD2. With V trimmed by 5 bases and J by 7 bases, 11 bases remained unmatched. Per germline, CDR1 MDHEN and CDR2 SYDVKM. CDR3 length: 16 amino acids. CDR3 DNA sequence: TGTGCCAGCAGTCTCAAGAGGGGACTAGCCGGCGGGGAGCTGTTTCTT. Residues: CASSLKRGLAGGELFL.